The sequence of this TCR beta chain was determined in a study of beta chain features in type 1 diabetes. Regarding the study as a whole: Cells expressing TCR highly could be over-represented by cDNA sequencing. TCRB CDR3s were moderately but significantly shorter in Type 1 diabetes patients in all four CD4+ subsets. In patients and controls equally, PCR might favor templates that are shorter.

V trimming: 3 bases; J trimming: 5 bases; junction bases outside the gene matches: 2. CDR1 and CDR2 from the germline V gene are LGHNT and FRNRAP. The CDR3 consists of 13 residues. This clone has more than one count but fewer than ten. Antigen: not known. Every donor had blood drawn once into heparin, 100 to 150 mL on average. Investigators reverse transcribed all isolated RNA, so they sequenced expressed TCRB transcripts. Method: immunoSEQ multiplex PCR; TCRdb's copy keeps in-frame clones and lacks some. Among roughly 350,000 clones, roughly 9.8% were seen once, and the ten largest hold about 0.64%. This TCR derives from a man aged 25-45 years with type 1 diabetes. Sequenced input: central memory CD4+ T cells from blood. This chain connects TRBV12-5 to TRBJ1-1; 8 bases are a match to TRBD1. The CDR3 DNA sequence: TGTGCTAGTGGTTTTCAGGGGGCAACTGAAGCTTTCTTT. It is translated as CASGFQGATEAFF. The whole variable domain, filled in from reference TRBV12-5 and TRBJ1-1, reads DARVTQTPRHKVTEMGQEVTMRCQPILGHNTVFWYRQTMMQGLELLAYFRNRAPLDDSGMPKDRFSAEMPDATLATLKIQPSEPRDSAVYFCASGFQGATEAFFGQGTRLTVV.